The 4 T cell receptor beta chains in this list originate from one sample, sequenced in a study of T-cell reconstitution after alpha-beta-depleted transplantation in children. TCRbeta library construction was performed incorporating unique molecular identifiers. From the PCR reads, TCRdb called clonotypes with MiXCR, one entry per CDR3 protein. Of hundreds of thousands of distinct CDR3 sequences listed, 7.5% to 9.5% are singletons. The sequencing used PBMCs, mostly from graft donor cells, collected 180 days after TCRalphabeta/CD19-depleted stem cell transplant. The receptor set was obtained from a male patient under 18 who had a stem cell transplant for acute lymphoblastic leukemia, so the T cells may come from the graft donor.

This clonotype was detected ten times or more. The chain couples TRBV20-1 to TRBJ1-5, with 8 bases that match TRBD1. With 6 bases clipped from V and 6 bases from J, the junction kept 7 bases outside the gene matches. Germline CDR1 is DFQATT and CDR2 is SNEGSKA (reference sequence). The length of the CDR3 is 13 residues. The CDR3 protein is CSAKNTGGQPQHF. DNA of the CDR3: TGCAGTGCCAAGAATACAGGGGGTCAGCCCCAGCATTTT.

This clonotype was observed many times. The J gene is TRBJ2-7, the V gene TRBV29-1; D may be TRBD1 (6 bases). This CDR3 is built from 12 residues. Germline V gene data show CDR1 as SQVTM and CDR2 as ANQGSEA. V lost 5 bases to trimming and J lost 2 bases, with 10 bases between them. CDR3 coding DNA: TGCAGCGTTCAGGGGTCCCCCTACGAGCAGTACTTC. Its protein is CSVQGSPYEQYF.

This clonotype was picked up many times. In DNA form, the CDR3 reads TGTGCCAGCAGCTTATTCTACAATGAGCAGTTCTTC. As protein: CASSLFYNEQFF. The rearrangement links TRBV3-1 to TRBJ2-1; D is uncertain. This CDR3 contains 12 residues. With 5 bases removed from V and 3 bases from J, the gap between germline ends came to 5 bases. The germline V gene has CDR1 LGHDT and CDR2 YNNKEL (reference sequence).

Ten or more counts support this clonotype. V and J are TRBV7-6 and TRBJ2-6; no clear D. Germline V gene lookup returns CDR1 SGHVS and CDR2 FNYEAQ. V lost 5 bases, J lost 0 bases, and 8 bases lay in between. The CDR3 sequence is 15 residues long. CDR3 sequence (DNA): TGTGCCAGCAGCCTTGAAATCTCTGGGGCCAACGTCCTGACTTTC. The encoded protein is CASSLEISGANVLTF.